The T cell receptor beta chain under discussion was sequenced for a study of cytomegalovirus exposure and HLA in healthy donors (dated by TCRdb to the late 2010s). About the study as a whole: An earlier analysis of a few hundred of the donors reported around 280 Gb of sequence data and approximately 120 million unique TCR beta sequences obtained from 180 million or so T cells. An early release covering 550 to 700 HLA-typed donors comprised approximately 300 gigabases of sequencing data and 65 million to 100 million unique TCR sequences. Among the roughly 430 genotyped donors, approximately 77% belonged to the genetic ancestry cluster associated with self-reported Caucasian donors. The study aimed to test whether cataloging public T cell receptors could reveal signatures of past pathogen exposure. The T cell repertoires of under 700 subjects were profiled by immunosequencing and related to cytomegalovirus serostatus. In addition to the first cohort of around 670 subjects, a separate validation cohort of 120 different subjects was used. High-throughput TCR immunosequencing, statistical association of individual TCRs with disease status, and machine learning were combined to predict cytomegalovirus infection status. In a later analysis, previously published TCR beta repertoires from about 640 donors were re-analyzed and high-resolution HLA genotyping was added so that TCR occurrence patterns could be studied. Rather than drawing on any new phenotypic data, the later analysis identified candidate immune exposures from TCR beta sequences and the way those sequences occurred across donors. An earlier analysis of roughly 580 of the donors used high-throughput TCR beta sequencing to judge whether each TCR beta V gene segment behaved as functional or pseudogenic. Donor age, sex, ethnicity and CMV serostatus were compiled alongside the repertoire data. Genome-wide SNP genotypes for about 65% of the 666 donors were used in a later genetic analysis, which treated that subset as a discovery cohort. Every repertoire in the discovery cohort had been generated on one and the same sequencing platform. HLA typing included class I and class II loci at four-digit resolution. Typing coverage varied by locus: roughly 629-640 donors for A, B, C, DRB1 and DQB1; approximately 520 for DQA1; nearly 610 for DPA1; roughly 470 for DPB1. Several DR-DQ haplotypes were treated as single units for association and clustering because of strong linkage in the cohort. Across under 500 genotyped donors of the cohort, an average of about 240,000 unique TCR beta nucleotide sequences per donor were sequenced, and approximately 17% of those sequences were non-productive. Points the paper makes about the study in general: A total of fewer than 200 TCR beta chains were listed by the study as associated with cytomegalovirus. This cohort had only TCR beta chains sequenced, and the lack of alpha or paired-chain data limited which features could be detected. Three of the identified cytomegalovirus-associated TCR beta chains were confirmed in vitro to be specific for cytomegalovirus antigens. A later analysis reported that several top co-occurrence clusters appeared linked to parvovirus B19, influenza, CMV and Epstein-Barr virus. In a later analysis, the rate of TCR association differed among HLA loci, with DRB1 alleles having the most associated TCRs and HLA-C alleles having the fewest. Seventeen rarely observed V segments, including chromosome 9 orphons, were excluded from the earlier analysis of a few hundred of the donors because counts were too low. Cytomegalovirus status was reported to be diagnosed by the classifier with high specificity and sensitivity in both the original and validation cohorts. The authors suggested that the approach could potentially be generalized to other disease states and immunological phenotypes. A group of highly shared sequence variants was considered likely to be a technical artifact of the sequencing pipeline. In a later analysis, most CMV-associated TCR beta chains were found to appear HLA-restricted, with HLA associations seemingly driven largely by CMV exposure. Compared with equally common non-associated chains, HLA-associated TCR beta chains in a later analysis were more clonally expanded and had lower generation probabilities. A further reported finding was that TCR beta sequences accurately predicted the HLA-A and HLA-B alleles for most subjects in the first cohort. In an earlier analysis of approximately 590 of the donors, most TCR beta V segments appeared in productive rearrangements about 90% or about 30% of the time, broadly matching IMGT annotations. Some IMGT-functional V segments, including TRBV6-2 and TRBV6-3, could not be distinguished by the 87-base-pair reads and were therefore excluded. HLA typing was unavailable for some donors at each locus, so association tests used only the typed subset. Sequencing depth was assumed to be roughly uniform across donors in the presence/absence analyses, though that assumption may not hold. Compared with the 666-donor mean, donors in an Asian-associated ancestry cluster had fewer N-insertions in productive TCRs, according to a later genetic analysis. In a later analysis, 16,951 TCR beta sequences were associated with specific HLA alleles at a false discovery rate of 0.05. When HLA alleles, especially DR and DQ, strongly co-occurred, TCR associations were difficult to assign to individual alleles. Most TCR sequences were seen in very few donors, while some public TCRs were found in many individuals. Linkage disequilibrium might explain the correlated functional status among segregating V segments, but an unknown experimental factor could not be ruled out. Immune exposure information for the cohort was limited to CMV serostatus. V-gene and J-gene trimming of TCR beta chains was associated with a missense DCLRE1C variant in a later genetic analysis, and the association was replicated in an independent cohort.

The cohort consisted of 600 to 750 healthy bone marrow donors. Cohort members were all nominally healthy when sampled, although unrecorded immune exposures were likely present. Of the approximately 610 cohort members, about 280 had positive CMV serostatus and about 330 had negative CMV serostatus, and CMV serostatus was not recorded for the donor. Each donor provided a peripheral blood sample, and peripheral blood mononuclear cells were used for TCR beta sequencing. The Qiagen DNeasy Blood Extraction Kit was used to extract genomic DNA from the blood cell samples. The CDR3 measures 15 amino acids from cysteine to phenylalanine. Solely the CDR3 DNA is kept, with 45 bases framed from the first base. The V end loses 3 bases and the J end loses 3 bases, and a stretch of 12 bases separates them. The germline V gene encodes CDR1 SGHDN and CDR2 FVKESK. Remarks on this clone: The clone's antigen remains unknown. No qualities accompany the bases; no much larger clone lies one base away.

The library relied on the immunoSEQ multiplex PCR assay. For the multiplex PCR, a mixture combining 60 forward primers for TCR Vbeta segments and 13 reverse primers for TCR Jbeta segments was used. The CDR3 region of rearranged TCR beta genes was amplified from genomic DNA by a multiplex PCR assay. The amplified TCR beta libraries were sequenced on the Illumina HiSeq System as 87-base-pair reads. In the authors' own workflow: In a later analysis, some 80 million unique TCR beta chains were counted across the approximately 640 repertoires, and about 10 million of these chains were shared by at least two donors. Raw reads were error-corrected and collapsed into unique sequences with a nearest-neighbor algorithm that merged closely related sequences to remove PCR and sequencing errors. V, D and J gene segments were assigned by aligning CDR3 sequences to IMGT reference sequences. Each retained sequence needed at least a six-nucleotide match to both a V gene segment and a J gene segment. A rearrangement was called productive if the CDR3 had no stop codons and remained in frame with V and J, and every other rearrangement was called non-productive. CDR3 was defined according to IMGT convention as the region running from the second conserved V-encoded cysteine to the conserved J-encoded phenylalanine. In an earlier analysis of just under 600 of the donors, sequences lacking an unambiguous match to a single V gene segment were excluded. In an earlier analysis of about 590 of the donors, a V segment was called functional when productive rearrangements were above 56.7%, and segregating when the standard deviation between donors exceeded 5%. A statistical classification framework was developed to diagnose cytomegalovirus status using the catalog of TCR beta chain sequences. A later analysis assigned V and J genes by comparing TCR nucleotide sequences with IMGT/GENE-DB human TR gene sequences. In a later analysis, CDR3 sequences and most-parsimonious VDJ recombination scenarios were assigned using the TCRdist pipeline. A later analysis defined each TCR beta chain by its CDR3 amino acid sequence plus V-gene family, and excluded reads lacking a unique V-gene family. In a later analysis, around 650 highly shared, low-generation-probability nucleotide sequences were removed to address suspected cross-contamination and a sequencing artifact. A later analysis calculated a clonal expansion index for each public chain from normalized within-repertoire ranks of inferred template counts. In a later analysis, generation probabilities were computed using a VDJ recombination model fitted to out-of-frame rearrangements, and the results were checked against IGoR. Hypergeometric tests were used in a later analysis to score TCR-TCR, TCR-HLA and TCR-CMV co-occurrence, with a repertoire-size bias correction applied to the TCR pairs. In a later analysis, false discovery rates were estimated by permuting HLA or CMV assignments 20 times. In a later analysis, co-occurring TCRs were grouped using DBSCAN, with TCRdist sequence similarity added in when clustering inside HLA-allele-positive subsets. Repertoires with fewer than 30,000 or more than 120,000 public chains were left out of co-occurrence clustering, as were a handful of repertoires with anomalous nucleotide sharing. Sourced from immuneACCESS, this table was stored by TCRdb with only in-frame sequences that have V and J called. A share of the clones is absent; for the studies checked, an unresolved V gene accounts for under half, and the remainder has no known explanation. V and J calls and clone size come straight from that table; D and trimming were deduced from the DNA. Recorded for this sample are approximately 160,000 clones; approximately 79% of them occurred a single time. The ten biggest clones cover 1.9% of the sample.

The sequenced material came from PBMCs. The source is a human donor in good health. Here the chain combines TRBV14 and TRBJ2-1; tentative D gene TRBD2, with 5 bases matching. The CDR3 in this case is CASSQGYRDYNEQFF. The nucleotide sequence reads TGTGCCAGCAGCCAGGGATACCGGGACTACAATGAGCAGTTCTTC.